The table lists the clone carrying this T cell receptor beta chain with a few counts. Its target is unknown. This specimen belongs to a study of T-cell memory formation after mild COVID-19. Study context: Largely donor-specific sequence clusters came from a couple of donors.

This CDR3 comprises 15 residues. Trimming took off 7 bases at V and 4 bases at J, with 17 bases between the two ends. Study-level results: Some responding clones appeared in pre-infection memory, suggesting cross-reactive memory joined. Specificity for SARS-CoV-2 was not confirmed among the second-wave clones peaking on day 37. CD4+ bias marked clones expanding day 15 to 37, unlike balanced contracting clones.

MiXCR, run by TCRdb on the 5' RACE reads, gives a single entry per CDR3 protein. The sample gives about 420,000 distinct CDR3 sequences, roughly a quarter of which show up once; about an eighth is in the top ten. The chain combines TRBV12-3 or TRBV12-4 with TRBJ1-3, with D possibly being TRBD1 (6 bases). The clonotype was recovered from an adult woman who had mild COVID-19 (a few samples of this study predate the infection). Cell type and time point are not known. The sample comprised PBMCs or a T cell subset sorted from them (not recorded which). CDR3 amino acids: CASTHLPGVGNTIYF. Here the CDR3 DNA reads TGTGCCAGCACCCACCTACCAGGGGTCGGAAACACCATATATTTT.